Listed below are T cell receptor beta chains from one sample, sequenced in a study of blood T cell repertoires in COVID-19. Measured with immunoSEQ multiplex PCR; TCRdb has only the in-frame clones, and not every one. This table holds 140,000 to 150,000 clones, roughly 88% found once. Specimen: PBMCs or T cells enriched from blood (not recorded which). These receptor sequences come from a middle-aged man who had recovered from COVID-19. Both conserved end residues are part of each CDR3. The order of the fields is clone size, V gene, D gene, J gene, CDR3 protein, CDR3 DNA. The D gene is left open where the match is weak. Rows give clone size only sometimes, using once, few, many, or a class for an expanded clone.

clone_size: NA
v_call: TRBV6-4
d_call: NA
j_call: TRBJ1-1
cdr3_aa: CASSARGMGTEAFF
cdr3_nt: TGTGCCAGCAGTGCGCGGGGTATGGGCACTGAAGCTTTCTTT

clone_size: few
v_call: TRBV28
d_call: NA
j_call: TRBJ2-2
cdr3_aa: CASRTFAGRTGELFF
cdr3_nt: TGTGCCAGCAGGACGTTCGCGGGCCGCACCGGGGAGCTGTTTTTT

clone_size: NA
v_call: TRBV24-1
d_call: NA
j_call: TRBJ1-1
cdr3_aa: CATSETGSNTEAFF
cdr3_nt: TGTGCCACCAGTGAAACAGGTTCGAACACTGAAGCTTTCTTT

clone_size: NA
v_call: TRBV18
d_call: TRBD1
j_call: TRBJ1-4
cdr3_aa: CASSPGQGNEKLFF
cdr3_nt: TGTGCCAGCTCACCGGGACAGGGTAATGAAAAACTGTTTTTT

clone_size: NA
v_call: TRBV6-5
d_call: NA
j_call: TRBJ2-2
cdr3_aa: CASTPSRGTTGELFF
cdr3_nt: TGTGCCAGCACTCCCTCAAGGGGGACCACCGGGGAGCTGTTTTTT

clone_size: once
v_call: TRBV29-1
d_call: NA
j_call: TRBJ2-7
cdr3_aa: CSVKQTASYEQYF
cdr3_nt: TGCAGCGTTAAACAGACAGCCTCCTACGAGCAGTACTTC

clone_size: NA
v_call: TRBV6-5
d_call: TRBD1
j_call: TRBJ1-2
cdr3_aa: CASSKQGMGFYGYTF
cdr3_nt: TGTGCCAGCAGTAAACAGGGGATGGGGTTCTATGGCTACACCTTC

clone_size: NA
v_call: TRBV5-5
d_call: TRBD1
j_call: TRBJ2-5
cdr3_aa: CASSLFRTGVGQETQYF
cdr3_nt: TGTGCCAGCAGCTTGTTCAGGACAGGGGTAGGGCAAGAGACCCAGTACTTC

clone_size: NA
v_call: TRBV7-6
d_call: NA
j_call: TRBJ2-2
cdr3_aa: CASSLEGAGANTGELFF
cdr3_nt: TGTGCCAGCAGCTTAGAAGGCGCAGGCGCGAACACCGGGGAGCTGTTTTTT

clone_size: NA
v_call: TRBV11-3
d_call: TRBD2
j_call: TRBJ2-2
cdr3_aa: CASSWGGTGELFF
cdr3_nt: TGTGCCAGCAGTTGGGGGGGGACCGGGGAGCTGTTTTTT

clone_size: NA
v_call: TRBV5-1
d_call: NA
j_call: TRBJ2-7
cdr3_aa: CATSSEFRGEQYF
cdr3_nt: TGCGCCACAAGCTCAGAGTTTCGAGGCGAGCAGTACTTC

clone_size: NA
v_call: TRBV2
d_call: TRBD1
j_call: TRBJ1-2
cdr3_aa: CASRATGATYGYTF
cdr3_nt: TGTGCCAGCCGAGCGACAGGGGCGACCTATGGCTACACCTTC

clone_size: once
v_call: TRBV6-4
d_call: NA
j_call: TRBJ2-3
cdr3_aa: CASSDGTLSTDTQYF
cdr3_nt: TGTGCCAGCAGTGACGGGACTTTAAGCACAGATACGCAGTATTTT

clone_size: NA
v_call: TRBV2
d_call: TRBD2
j_call: TRBJ2-1
cdr3_aa: CASIGTSGDSYNEQFF
cdr3_nt: TGTGCCAGCATTGGGACTAGCGGGGATTCCTACAATGAGCAGTTCTTC

clone_size: NA
v_call: TRBV18
d_call: NA
j_call: TRBJ1-1
cdr3_aa: CASSPPGQYNTEAFF
cdr3_nt: TGTGCCAGCTCACCACCTGGACAGTACAACACTGAAGCTTTCTTT

clone_size: NA
v_call: TRBV29-1
d_call: TRBD1
j_call: TRBJ1-1
cdr3_aa: CSVHKGAITEAFF
cdr3_nt: TGCAGCGTTCACAAGGGGGCTATCACTGAAGCTTTCTTT

clone_size: NA
v_call: TRBV3-1/TRBV3-2
d_call: NA
j_call: TRBJ2-5
cdr3_aa: CASSPPQETQYF
cdr3_nt: TGTGCCAGCAGCCCTCCGCAAGAGACCCAGTACTTC

clone_size: once
v_call: TRBV6-2/TRBV6-3
d_call: TRBD1
j_call: TRBJ2-2
cdr3_aa: CASSYRTGTTGELFF
cdr3_nt: TGTGCCAGCAGTTACCGGACAGGGACAACCGGGGAGCTGTTTTTT

clone_size: NA
v_call: TRBV19
d_call: NA
j_call: TRBJ1-6
cdr3_aa: CASSIEEGAEMPPLHF
cdr3_nt: TGTGCCAGTAGTATCGAGGAAGGGGCGGAAATGCCACCCCTCCACTTT

clone_size: NA
v_call: TRBV7-2
d_call: NA
j_call: TRBJ1-1
cdr3_aa: CASSLVGGSRSYYTEAFF
cdr3_nt: TGTGCCAGCAGCTTAGTTGGAGGGAGCCGCTCTTACTACACTGAAGCTTTCTTT

clone_size: NA
v_call: TRBV7-9
d_call: NA
j_call: TRBJ1-5
cdr3_aa: CASSSGDRYNQPQHF
cdr3_nt: TGTGCCAGCAGCTCGGGCGACAGATACAATCAGCCCCAGCATTTT

clone_size: NA
v_call: TRBV3-1/TRBV3-2
d_call: TRBD1
j_call: TRBJ1-1
cdr3_aa: CASSQHPFYRGQGEAFF
cdr3_nt: TGTGCCAGCAGCCAACACCCGTTTTACAGGGGGCAAGGTGAAGCTTTCTTT

clone_size: NA
v_call: TRBV27
d_call: TRBD2
j_call: TRBJ2-1
cdr3_aa: CASSFGLAGTYNEQFF
cdr3_nt: TGTGCCAGCAGTTTCGGGCTAGCGGGTACCTACAATGAGCAGTTCTTC

clone_size: NA
v_call: TRBV18
d_call: TRBD2
j_call: TRBJ2-3
cdr3_aa: CASSPPSSGKTDTQYF
cdr3_nt: TGTGCCAGCTCACCCCCCTCTAGCGGGAAAACAGATACGCAGTATTTT

clone_size: NA
v_call: TRBV28
d_call: NA
j_call: TRBJ2-1
cdr3_aa: CASSLLRYNEQFF
cdr3_nt: TGTGCCAGCAGTTTATTACGGTACAATGAGCAGTTCTTC

clone_size: few
v_call: TRBV7-2
d_call: TRBD2
j_call: TRBJ2-2
cdr3_aa: CASSFWGRAGTGELFF
cdr3_nt: TGTGCCAGCAGCTTTTGGGGGAGGGCCGGAACCGGGGAGCTGTTTTTT

clone_size: NA
v_call: TRBV27
d_call: NA
j_call: TRBJ1-6
cdr3_aa: CASSFRDIDSPLHF
cdr3_nt: TGTGCCAGCAGTTTTCGGGACATCGATTCACCCCTCCACTTT

clone_size: NA
v_call: TRBV9
d_call: NA
j_call: TRBJ1-4
cdr3_aa: CASSVLRGSRMKKLFF
cdr3_nt: TGTGCCAGCAGCGTATTAAGGGGAAGCCGTATGAAAAAACTGTTTTTT

clone_size: NA
v_call: TRBV7-9
d_call: NA
j_call: TRBJ2-7
cdr3_aa: CASSSRRGSHYEQYF
cdr3_nt: TGTGCCAGCAGCTCAAGGCGGGGATCTCACTACGAGCAGTACTTC

clone_size: NA
v_call: TRBV14
d_call: NA
j_call: TRBJ2-2
cdr3_aa: CASSQSRTGELFF
cdr3_nt: TGTGCCAGCAGCCAAAGCAGGACCGGGGAGCTGTTTTTT

clone_size: once
v_call: TRBV7-6
d_call: TRBD2
j_call: TRBJ2-7
cdr3_aa: CASSLVGGSSYEQYF
cdr3_nt: TGTGCCAGCAGCTTAGTTGGCGGGAGCTCCTACGAGCAGTACTTC

clone_size: NA
v_call: TRBV2
d_call: TRBD1
j_call: TRBJ1-2
cdr3_aa: CASSAGQKGYGYTF
cdr3_nt: TGTGCCAGCAGTGCGGGACAGAAGGGCTATGGCTACACCTTC

clone_size: NA
v_call: TRBV4-2
d_call: TRBD1
j_call: TRBJ1-1
cdr3_aa: CASSQGDRDDTEAFF
cdr3_nt: TGTGCCAGCAGCCAAGGGGACAGGGATGACACTGAAGCTTTCTTT

clone_size: NA
v_call: TRBV7-9
d_call: NA
j_call: TRBJ2-2
cdr3_aa: CASSRTANTGELFF
cdr3_nt: TGTGCCAGCAGCCGGACAGCGAACACCGGGGAGCTGTTTTTT

clone_size: NA
v_call: TRBV30
d_call: TRBD1
j_call: TRBJ1-1
cdr3_aa: CAWGTGGLSEAFF
cdr3_nt: TGTGCCTGGGGGACAGGGGGTCTCTCTGAAGCTTTCTTT

clone_size: NA
v_call: TRBV5-1
d_call: NA
j_call: TRBJ2-5
cdr3_aa: CASSLEGRADTQYF
cdr3_nt: TGCGCCAGCAGCTTGGAAGGCAGGGCCGATACCCAGTACTTC

clone_size: NA
v_call: TRBV5-4
d_call: TRBD2
j_call: TRBJ2-5
cdr3_aa: CASSLRLAGGIETQYF
cdr3_nt: TGTGCCAGCAGCTTGAGGCTAGCGGGAGGAATCGAGACCCAGTACTTC

clone_size: NA
v_call: TRBV5-5
d_call: NA
j_call: TRBJ1-6
cdr3_aa: CASRSMRGSYNSPLHF
cdr3_nt: TGTGCCAGCAGATCTATGAGGGGGTCCTATAATTCACCCCTCCACTTT

clone_size: NA
v_call: TRBV12-3/TRBV12-4
d_call: TRBD2
j_call: TRBJ2-1
cdr3_aa: CASSPTSGEQFF
cdr3_nt: TGTGCCAGCAGCCCCACTAGCGGAGAGCAGTTCTTC

clone_size: NA
v_call: TRBV24-1
d_call: TRBD1
j_call: TRBJ1-2
cdr3_aa: CATSDGTGKGDGYTF
cdr3_nt: TGTGCCACCAGTGATGGGACAGGGAAAGGAGATGGCTACACCTTC

clone_size: NA
v_call: TRBV24-1
d_call: NA
j_call: TRBJ1-6
cdr3_aa: CATKAQENSPLHF
cdr3_nt: TGTGCCACCAAGGCACAGGAGAATTCACCCCTCCACTTT

clone_size: NA
v_call: TRBV15
d_call: TRBD1
j_call: TRBJ2-5
cdr3_aa: CATSRDQPGQGKETQYF
cdr3_nt: TGTGCCACCAGCAGAGACCAACCGGGACAGGGAAAAGAGACCCAGTACTTC

clone_size: NA
v_call: TRBV5-6
d_call: NA
j_call: TRBJ1-5
cdr3_aa: CASSSRDWYSNQPQHF
cdr3_nt: TGTGCCAGCAGCTCGAGGGATTGGTATAGCAATCAGCCCCAGCATTTT

clone_size: NA
v_call: TRBV18
d_call: NA
j_call: TRBJ2-5
cdr3_aa: CASSPGVQETQYF
cdr3_nt: TGTGCCAGCTCCCCCGGGGTACAAGAGACCCAGTACTTC

clone_size: NA
v_call: TRBV9
d_call: TRBD2
j_call: TRBJ2-2
cdr3_aa: CASSVEIRGSGANTGELFF
cdr3_nt: TGTGCCAGCAGCGTAGAGATCCGGGGCAGCGGGGCGAACACCGGGGAGCTGTTTTTT